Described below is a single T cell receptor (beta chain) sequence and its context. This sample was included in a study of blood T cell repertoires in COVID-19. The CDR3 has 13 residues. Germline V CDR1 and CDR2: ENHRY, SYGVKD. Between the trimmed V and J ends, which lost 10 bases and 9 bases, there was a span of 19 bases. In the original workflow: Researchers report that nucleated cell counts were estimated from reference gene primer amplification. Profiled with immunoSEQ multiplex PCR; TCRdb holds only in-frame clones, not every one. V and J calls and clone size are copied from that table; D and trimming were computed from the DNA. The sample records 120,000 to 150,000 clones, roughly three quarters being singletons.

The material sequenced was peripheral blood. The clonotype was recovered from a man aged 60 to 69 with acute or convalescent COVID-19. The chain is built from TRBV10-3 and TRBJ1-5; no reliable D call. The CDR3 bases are TGTGCCACCGCGGCCGAAAACTATGGGCCCCAGCATTTT. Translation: CATAAENYGPQHF.